This T cell receptor (beta chain) is drawn from a study of blood T cells in healthy people across ages. Study findings and constraints: Naive CD4+ cells and diversity were both higher in long-lived donors than in aged donors. Investigators treated diversity estimates from one million T cells as underestimates.

Total RNA amounts of at least 5 micrograms were extracted per sample. The junction had 2 bases not matched to a gene; V was cut back by 5 bases and J by 1 base. The CDR3 length is 14 residues. This clonotype was found many times. Its antigen is not known. Then a second PCR, running roughly 7 to 11 cycles, was carried out with a sample-barcoded 5' primer and a J-beta primer mix. MiXCR, run by TCRdb on the 5' RACE reads, gives a single entry per CDR3 protein. The sample consists of hundreds of thousands of distinct CDR3 sequences, 40% to 50% of them appearing once. The chain carries TRBV12-3 or TRBV12-4 and TRBJ1-1, with 9 bases matching TRBD1. Input material: blood. This receptor was identified in an elderly man in good health. The CDR3 sequence is CASSPGQGNTEAFF. The CDR3 region has the DNA TGTGCCAGCAGTCCGGGACAGGGGAACACTGAAGCTTTCTTT.